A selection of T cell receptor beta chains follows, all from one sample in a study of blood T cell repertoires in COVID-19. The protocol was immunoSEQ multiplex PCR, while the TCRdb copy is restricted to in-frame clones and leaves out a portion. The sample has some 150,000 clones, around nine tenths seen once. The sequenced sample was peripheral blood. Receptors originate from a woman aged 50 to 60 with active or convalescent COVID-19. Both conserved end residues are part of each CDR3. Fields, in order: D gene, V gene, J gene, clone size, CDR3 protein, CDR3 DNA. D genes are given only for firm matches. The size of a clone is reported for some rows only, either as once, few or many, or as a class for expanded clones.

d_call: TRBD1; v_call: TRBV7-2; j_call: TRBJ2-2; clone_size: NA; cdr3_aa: CASRFQGQGPGELFF; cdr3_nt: TGTGCCAGCAGATTTCAAGGACAGGGCCCCGGGGAGCTGTTTTTT
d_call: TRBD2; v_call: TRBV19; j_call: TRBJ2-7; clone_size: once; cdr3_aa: CASSTSLAGASYEQYF; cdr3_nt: TGTGCCAGTAGCACCAGCCTAGCGGGGGCTTCCTACGAGCAGTACTTC
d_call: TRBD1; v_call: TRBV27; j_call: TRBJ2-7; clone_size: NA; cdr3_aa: CASSLRTGAYEQYF; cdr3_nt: TGTGCCAGCAGTTTAAGGACAGGAGCCTACGAGCAGTACTTC
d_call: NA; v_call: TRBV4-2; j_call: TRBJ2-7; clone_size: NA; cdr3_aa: CASSQAVGGSYEQYF; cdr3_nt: TGTGCCAGCAGCCAAGCCGTCGGGGGCTCCTACGAGCAGTACTTC
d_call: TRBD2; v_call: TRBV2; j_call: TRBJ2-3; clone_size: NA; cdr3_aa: CASSEWASGGTDTQYF; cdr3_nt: TGTGCCAGCAGTGAATGGGCTAGCGGGGGCACAGATACGCAGTATTTT
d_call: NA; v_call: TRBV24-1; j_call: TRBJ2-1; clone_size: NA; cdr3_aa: CATEGTVNEQFF; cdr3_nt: TGTGCCACCGAGGGAACGGTGAATGAGCAGTTCTTC
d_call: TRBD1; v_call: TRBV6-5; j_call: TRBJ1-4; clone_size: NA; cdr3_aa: CASRGTGSGEKLFF; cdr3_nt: TGTGCCAGCAGAGGGACAGGGAGTGGCGAAAAACTGTTTTTT
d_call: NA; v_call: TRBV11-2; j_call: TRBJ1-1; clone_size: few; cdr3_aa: CASSFRGGYTEAFF; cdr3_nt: TGTGCCAGCAGCTTCCGAGGAGGGTACACTGAAGCTTTCTTT
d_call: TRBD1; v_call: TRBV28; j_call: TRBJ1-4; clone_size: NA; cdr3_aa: CASSSLGQGVGEKLFF; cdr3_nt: TGTGCCAGCAGTTCTTTAGGTCAGGGGGTAGGTGAAAAACTGTTTTTT
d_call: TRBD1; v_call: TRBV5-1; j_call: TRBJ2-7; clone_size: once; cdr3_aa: CASSLRQGAHEQYF; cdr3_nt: TGCGCCAGCAGCTTGCGGCAGGGGGCACACGAGCAGTACTTC
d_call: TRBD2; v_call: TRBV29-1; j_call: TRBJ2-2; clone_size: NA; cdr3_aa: CSVRRGGSGELFF; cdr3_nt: TGCAGCGTTCGGCGGGGGGGCTCCGGGGAGCTGTTTTTT
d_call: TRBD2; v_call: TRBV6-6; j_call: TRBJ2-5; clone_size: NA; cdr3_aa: CASSGTTQETQYF; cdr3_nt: TGTGCCAGCTCGGGGACTACCCAAGAGACCCAGTACTTC
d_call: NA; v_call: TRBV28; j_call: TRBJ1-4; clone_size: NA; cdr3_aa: CASSFPIRGKTNEKLFF; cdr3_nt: TGTGCCAGCAGTTTTCCTATTAGGGGTAAAACTAATGAAAAACTGTTTTTT
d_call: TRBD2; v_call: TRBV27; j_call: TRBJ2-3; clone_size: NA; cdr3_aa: CASRLGTSPTDTQYF; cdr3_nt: TGTGCCAGCCGACTCGGGACTAGCCCCACAGATACGCAGTATTTT
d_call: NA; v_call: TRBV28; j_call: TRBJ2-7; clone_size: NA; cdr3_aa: CASSLTTEQYF; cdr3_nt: TGTGCCAGCAGTTTAACGACTGAGCAGTACTTC
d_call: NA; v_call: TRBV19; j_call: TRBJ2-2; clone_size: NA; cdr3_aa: CASSGKNTGELFF; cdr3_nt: TGTGCCAGTAGCGGGAAGAACACCGGGGAGCTGTTTTTT
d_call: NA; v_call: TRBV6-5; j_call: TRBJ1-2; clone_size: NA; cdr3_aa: CASWAGDLYGYTF; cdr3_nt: TGTGCCAGCTGGGCGGGCGATCTATATGGCTACACCTTC
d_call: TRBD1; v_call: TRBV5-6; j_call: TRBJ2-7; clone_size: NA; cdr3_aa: CASSLGPTGGYEQYF; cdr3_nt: TGTGCCAGCAGCTTGGGGCCGACAGGGGGCTACGAGCAGTACTTC
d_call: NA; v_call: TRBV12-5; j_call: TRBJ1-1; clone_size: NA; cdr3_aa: CASGLSQDTEAFF; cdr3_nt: TGTGCTAGTGGTTTAAGTCAGGACACTGAAGCTTTCTTT
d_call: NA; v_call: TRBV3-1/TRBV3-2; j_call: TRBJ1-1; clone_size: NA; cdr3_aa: CASSQVLGNTEAFF; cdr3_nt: TGTGCCAGCAGCCAAGTTCTAGGGAACACTGAAGCTTTCTTT
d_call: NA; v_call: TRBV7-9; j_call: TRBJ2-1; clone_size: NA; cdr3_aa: CASSQTTADNEQFF; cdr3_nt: TGTGCCAGCAGCCAGACTACGGCTGACAATGAGCAGTTCTTC
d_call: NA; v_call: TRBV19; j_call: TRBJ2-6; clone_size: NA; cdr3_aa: CASSTLGRAGAGANVLTF; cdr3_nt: TGTGCCAGTAGTACCCTTGGCAGGGCAGGCGCTGGGGCCAACGTCCTGACTTTC
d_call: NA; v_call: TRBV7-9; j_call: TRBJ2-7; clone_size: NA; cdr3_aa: CASSLPAGEQYF; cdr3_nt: TGTGCCAGCAGCTTACCAGCGGGCGAGCAGTACTTC
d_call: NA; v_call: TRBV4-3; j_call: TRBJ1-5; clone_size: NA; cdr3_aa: CASSQSRNQPQHF; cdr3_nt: TGCGCCAGCAGCCAGAGCCGGAATCAGCCCCAGCATTTT
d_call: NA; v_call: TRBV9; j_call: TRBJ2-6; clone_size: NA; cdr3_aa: CASNREGGANVLTF; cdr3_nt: TGTGCCAGCAACAGAGAAGGTGGGGCCAACGTCCTGACTTTC
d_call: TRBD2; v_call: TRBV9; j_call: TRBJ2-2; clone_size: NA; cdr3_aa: CASGSGGTGELFF; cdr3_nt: TGTGCCAGCGGATCGGGGGGCACCGGGGAGCTGTTTTTT
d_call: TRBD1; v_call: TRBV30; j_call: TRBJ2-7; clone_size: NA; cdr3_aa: CAWSRVRQGAYEQYF; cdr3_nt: TGTGCCTGGAGTAGAGTCCGGCAGGGGGCGTACGAGCAGTACTTC
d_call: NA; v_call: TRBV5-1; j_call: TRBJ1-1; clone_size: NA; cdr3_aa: CASSLGAGRDNTEAFF; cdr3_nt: TGCGCCAGCAGCTTGGGGGCAGGGAGGGATAACACTGAAGCTTTCTTT
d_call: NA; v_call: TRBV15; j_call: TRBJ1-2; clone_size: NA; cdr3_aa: CATSGQDRILYGYTF; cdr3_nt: TGTGCCACCAGCGGCCAGGACAGAATACTATATGGCTACACCTTC
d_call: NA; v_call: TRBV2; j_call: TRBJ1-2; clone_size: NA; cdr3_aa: CASSALGRGVSLYGYTF; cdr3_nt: TGTGCCAGCAGTGCTCTGGGCCGGGGGGTGAGCCTCTATGGCTACACCTTC
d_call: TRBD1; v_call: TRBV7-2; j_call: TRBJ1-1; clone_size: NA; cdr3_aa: CASSLQTLGDRGHTEAFF; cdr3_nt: TGTGCCAGCAGCTTACAAACACTAGGGGACAGGGGACACACTGAAGCTTTCTTT
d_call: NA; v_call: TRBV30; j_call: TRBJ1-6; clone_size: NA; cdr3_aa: CAWSVRGRNSPLHF; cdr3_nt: TGTGCCTGGAGTGTACGGGGGAGAAATTCACCCCTCCACTTT
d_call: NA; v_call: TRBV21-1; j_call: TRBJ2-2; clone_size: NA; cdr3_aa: CASSKGPPGSGTGELFF; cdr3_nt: TGTGCCAGCAGCAAAGGTCCTCCAGGGTCTGGCACCGGGGAGCTGTTTTTT
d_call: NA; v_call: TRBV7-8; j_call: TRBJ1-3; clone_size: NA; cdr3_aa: CASSVQGFDSGNTIYF; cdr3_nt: TGTGCCAGCAGCGTACAGGGATTTGACTCTGGAAACACCATATATTTT
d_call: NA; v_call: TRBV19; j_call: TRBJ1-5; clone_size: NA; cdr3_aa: CASSIGPPPQPQHF; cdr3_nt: TGTGCCAGTAGTATAGGGCCCCCTCCCCAGCCCCAGCATTTT
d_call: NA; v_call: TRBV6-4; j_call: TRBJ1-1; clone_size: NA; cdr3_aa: CASLPGNTEAFF; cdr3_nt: TGTGCCAGCCTCCCCGGGAACACTGAAGCTTTCTTT
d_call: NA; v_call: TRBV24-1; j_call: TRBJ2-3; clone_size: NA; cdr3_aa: CATSDWAGTSTDTQYF; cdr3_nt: TGTGCCACCAGTGATTGGGCAGGGACTAGCACAGATACGCAGTATTTT
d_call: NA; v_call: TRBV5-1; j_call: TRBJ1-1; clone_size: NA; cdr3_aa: CASSPRQAGDTEAFF; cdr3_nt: TGCGCCAGCAGCCCGCGACAGGCGGGGGACACTGAAGCTTTCTTT
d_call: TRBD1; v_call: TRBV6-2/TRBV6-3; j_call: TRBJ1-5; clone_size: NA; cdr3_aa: CASSYSSGTGFGNQPQHF; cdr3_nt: TGTGCCAGCAGTTACTCCTCCGGGACAGGGTTTGGCAATCAGCCCCAGCATTTT
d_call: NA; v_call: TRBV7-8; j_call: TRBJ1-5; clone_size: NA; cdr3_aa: CASSPDRISNQPQHF; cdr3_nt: TGTGCCAGCAGCCCAGACAGGATTAGCAATCAGCCCCAGCATTTT
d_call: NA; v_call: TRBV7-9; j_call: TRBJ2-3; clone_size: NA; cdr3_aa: CASSTRLTSTDTQYF; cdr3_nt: TGTGCCAGCAGCACCCGACTCACTAGCACAGATACGCAGTATTTT
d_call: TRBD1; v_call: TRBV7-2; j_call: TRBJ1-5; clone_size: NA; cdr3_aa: CASSSGGQSRPQHF; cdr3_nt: TGTGCCAGCAGCAGCGGGGGACAGTCCCGTCCCCAGCATTTT
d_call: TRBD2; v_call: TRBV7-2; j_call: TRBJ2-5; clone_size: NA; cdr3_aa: CASSKLAGYQETQYF; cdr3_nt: TGTGCCAGCAGCAAACTAGCGGGCTACCAAGAGACCCAGTACTTC
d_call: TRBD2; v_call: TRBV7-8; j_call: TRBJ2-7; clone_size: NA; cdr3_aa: CASSSSSGRNEQYF; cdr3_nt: TGTGCCAGCAGCTCCAGTAGCGGGAGAAACGAGCAGTACTTC
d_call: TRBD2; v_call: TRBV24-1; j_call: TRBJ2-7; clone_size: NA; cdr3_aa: CATSDFSSGSNEQYF; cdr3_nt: TGTGCCACCAGTGATTTTTCTAGCGGGAGTAACGAGCAGTACTTC
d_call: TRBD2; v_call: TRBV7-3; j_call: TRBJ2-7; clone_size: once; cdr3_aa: CASSPSPGGGAREQYF; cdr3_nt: TGTGCCAGCAGCCCCTCCCCGGGCGGGGGGGCCCGAGAGCAGTACTTC
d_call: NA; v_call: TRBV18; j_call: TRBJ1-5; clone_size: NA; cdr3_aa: CASSLTSAQGLSTHQPQHF; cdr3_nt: TGTGCCAGCTCACTGACCTCGGCACAGGGTCTTTCTACCCATCAGCCCCAGCATTTT
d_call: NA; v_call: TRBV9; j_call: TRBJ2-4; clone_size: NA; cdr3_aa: CASSARDNKNIQYF; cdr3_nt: TGTGCCAGCAGCGCCCGGGACAATAAAAACATTCAGTACTTC
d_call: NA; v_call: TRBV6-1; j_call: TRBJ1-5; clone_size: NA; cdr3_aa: CASSVTRKITDQPQHF; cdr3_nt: TGTGCCAGCAGTGTGACAAGGAAGATTACCGATCAGCCCCAGCATTTT
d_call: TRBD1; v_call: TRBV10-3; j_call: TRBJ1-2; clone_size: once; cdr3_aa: CAISEPGQGSYGYTF; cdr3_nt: TGTGCCATCAGTGAACCGGGACAGGGTAGCTATGGCTACACCTTC
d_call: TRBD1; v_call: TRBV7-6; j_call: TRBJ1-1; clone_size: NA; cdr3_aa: CASSLLGQDNTEAFF; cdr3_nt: TGTGCCAGCAGCTTGCTTGGACAGGACAACACTGAAGCTTTCTTT
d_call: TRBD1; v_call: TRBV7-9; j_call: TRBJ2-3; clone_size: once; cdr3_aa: CASSLGSGTDTDTQYF; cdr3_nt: TGTGCCAGCAGCTTAGGTTCGGGGACAGACACAGATACGCAGTATTTT
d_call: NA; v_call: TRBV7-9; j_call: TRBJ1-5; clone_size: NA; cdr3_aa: CASRRTRGPEQPQHF; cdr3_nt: TGTGCCAGCAGACGTACAAGAGGGCCTGAGCAGCCCCAGCATTTT
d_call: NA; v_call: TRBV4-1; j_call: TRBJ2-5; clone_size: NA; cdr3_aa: CASSRLVLGEETQYF; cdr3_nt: TGCGCCAGCAGCCGCCTTGTGTTAGGGGAAGAGACCCAGTACTTC
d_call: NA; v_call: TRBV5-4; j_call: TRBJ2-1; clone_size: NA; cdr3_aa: CASSFDTGGGSYNEQFF; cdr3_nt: TGTGCCAGCAGTTTTGACACAGGGGGGGGCTCCTACAATGAGCAGTTCTTC
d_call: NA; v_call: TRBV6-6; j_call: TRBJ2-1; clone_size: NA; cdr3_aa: CASSLMGGSDPQFF; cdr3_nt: TGTGCCAGCAGCCTCATGGGCGGTAGCGACCCCCAGTTCTTC
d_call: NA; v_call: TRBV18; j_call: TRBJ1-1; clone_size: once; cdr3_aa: CASSPFPVGEAFF; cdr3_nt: TGTGCCAGCTCACCCTTCCCAGTGGGCGAAGCTTTCTTT
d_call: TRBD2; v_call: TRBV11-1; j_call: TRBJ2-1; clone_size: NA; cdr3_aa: CASSLALGASGNNEQFF; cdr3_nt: TGTGCCAGCAGCTTAGCACTCGGGGCTAGCGGAAACAATGAGCAGTTCTTC
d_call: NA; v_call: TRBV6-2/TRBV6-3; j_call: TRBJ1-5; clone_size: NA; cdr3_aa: CASSPGQGNQPQHF; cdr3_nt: TGTGCCAGCAGTCCCGGACAAGGCAATCAGCCCCAGCATTTT